Presented here are 18 T cell receptor beta chains from one specimen sequenced in a study of PD-L1 blockade in urothelial cancer (dated by TCRdb to about 2017). Sample time point, as interpreted from the label and publication: pretreatment peripheral blood. Library prep was done by the immunoSEQ multiplex PCR assay. This is the immuneACCESS table as TCRdb keeps it, with only in-frame sequences that have V and J called. A part of the clones is gone; compared with another copy, unresolved V genes explain less than half, and the rest is unexplained. The sample data list tens of thousands of clones, and just under 85% of these were observed just once. The ten top clones hold approximately 6.7% of the sample. The specimen was PBMCs, collected around atezolizumab (anti-PD-L1) treatment. The source of these receptors is a man aged 40-49 years with urothelial cancer.

The rearrangement joins TRBV5-1 to TRBJ2-2; D perhaps matches TRBD1 (5 bases). Germline V lookup: CDR1 SGHRS, CDR2 YFSETQ. There are 17 residues in the CDR3. Trimming took 4 bases from V and 0 from J, leaving 16 bases between them. CDR3 DNA sequence: TGCGCCAGCAGCCCCACACCGGCAGGGCCGAACACCGGGGAGCTGTTTTTT. This gives the protein CASSPTPAGPNTGELFF.

As to this clone: The same CDR3 can be traced to other DNA sequences in this sample. This rearrangement joins TRBV7-3 to TRBJ2-5; TRBD2 matches 7 bases. The germline gives CDR1 SGHTA, CDR2 FQGTGA. CDR3 length equals 14 residues. J gave up 2 bases and V 5 bases, and 5 bases lay outside the gene matches. The CDR3 here is CASSPFGGQETQYF. CDR3 DNA: TGTGCCAGCAGCCCATTCGGGGGGCAAGAGACCCAGTACTTC.

This rearrangement joins TRBV30 to TRBJ1-5; a possible D gene is TRBD1 (5 bases). CDR1 GTSNPN and CDR2 SVGIG come from the germline V gene (reference sequence). Trimming cost V 0 bases and J 6 bases, with 12 bases left between them. The CDR3 sequence is 14 residues long. The CDR3 DNA sequence: TGTGCCTGGAGTGTAGGGGTCGGATTTCAGCCCCAGCATTTT. This codes for CAWSVGVGFQPQHF. Complete variable domain (other parts from reference TRBV30 and TRBJ1-5): SQTIHQWPATLVQPVGSPLSLECTVEGTSNPNLYWYRQAAGRGLQLLFYSVGIGQISSEVPQNLSASRPQDRQFILSSKKLLLSDSGFYLCAWSVGVGFQPQHFGDGTRLSIL.

This chain uses TRBV4-1 with TRBJ1-4; D call uncertain. From germline, CDR1 is MGHRA and CDR2 YSYEKL. There are 14 residues in the CDR3. Trimming removed 4 bases from V and 0 bases from J, with 6 bases in between. The CDR3 DNA is TGCGCCAGCAGCCTGACTACAACTAATGAAAAACTGTTTTTT. Translation gives CASSLTTTNEKLFF.

The chain combines TRBV27 with TRBJ2-3; D remains unclear. This CDR3 comprises 13 residues. V lost 3 bases, J lost 2 bases, and 6 bases lay in between. Germline V lookup: CDR1 MNHEY, CDR2 SMNVEV (reference sequence). DNA for the CDR3: TGTGCCAGCAGTTTCTATAACACAGATACGCAGTATTTT. It is translated as CASSFYNTDTQYF.

The rearrangement uses TRBV27 and TRBJ2-3, with TRBD2 identical over 7 bases. The germline gives CDR1 MNHEY, CDR2 SMNVEV (reference sequence). The length of the CDR3 is 15 residues. The V segment lost 7 bases and the J segment 4 bases; nucleotides outside the gene matches: 11. CDR3 in amino acids: CASTPRPSGSDTQYF. DNA of the CDR3: TGTGCCAGCACCCCTCGACCTAGCGGCTCAGATACGCAGTATTTT.

This chain uses TRBV5-4 with TRBJ2-3, with 8 nucleotides matching TRBD2. J was trimmed by 6 bases and V by 5 bases; bases with no gene match: 8. Germline CDR1 reads SGHNT; CDR2 reads YYREEE (reference sequence). This CDR3 contains 14 residues. CDR3 residues: CASRHGTRADTQYF. Written as DNA, the CDR3 is TGTGCCAGCAGACACGGGACTAGAGCCGATACGCAGTATTTT.

The rearrangement joins TRBV7-9 to TRBJ1-1; D uncertain. The V end lost 5 bases, the J end lost 1 base, and 11 bases lay between the germline ends. In germline, CDR1 is SEHNR, CDR2 FQNEAQ (reference sequence). The CDR3 is 14 residues long. The CDR3 DNA sequence: TGTGCCAGCAGCCCCCTCCCCGGGAACACTGAAGCTTTCTTT. Its translation is CASSPLPGNTEAFF.

V is TRBV4-3 and J is TRBJ1-3, with D perhaps matching TRBD1 (5 bases). CDR1 is LGHNA, CDR2 YSLEER, per germline. V was pared by 3 bases and J by 0 bases, with 9 bases between. The CDR3 runs to 15 residues. The CDR3 nucleotides read TGCGCCAGCAGCCAGTACAGGAGCTCTGGAAACACCATATATTTT. It specifies CASSQYRSSGNTIYF.

The chain uses TRBV4-1 and TRBJ1-1; tentatively, D is TRBD1 (6 bases). Trimming shortened V by 3 bases and J by 11 bases, and 19 bases separated the two germline ends. The CDR3 consists of 14 residues. CDR1 MGHRA and CDR2 YSYEKL come from the germline V gene. CDR3 in amino acids: CASSQLEGGGTAFF. CDR3 sequence (DNA): TGCGCCAGCAGCCAGCTGGAGGGGGGGGGAACGGCTTTCTTT.

This clone was seen a handful of times. The V call is TRBV25-1, the J call TRBJ1-1; D not resolved. Germline-derived CDR1 and CDR2 are MGHDK and SYGVNS. V lost 11 bases, J lost 1 base, and 11 bases lay in between. The CDR3 runs to 12 residues. The CDR3 region has the DNA TGTGCCTCGCGGGCAGCGAACACTGAAGCTTTCTTT. The encoded protein is CASRAANTEAFF.

This chain connects TRBV28 to TRBJ1-2; no definite D call. The CDR3 length is 12 residues. Germline V gene sequence: CDR1 MDHEN, CDR2 SYDVKM. The germline V and J ends were trimmed by 2 bases and 4 bases, with 5 bases remaining between them. CDR3 loop: CASSLNRYGYTF. CDR3 sequence (DNA): TGTGCCAGCAGTTTAAATCGCTATGGCTACACCTTC.

The V call is TRBV6-1, the J call TRBJ1-4; TRBD1 aligns across 10 bases. Germline assignment: CDR1 MNHNS and CDR2 SASEGT. V trimming: 2 bases; J trimming: 7 bases; junction bases outside the gene matches: 4. The CDR3 length is 15 residues. Here the CDR3 reads CASSENDRGLEKLFF. The CDR3 nucleotides are TGTGCCAGCAGTGAAAACGACAGGGGGCTTGAAAAACTGTTTTTT.

In regard to this clone: At one end, the junction sequence differs from germline, possibly due to a read error. J is TRBJ2-5 and V is TRBV7-7; 8 bases map to TRBD1. The CDR3 extends over 15 amino acids. The germline V gene has CDR1 SSHAT and CDR2 FNYEAQ (reference sequence). The CDR3 DNA reads as TGTGCTAGCAGCAAACTCGGACAGGGCGGAGAGACCCAGTACTTC. This translates into CASSKLGQGGETQYF.

V gene TRBV4-1 combines with J gene TRBJ2-4, with 13 bases lining up with TRBD2. V shed 3 bases and J 1 base; nucleotides not matched to a gene: 6. This CDR3 has 18 amino acids. Germline V gives CDR1 MGHRA, CDR2 YSYEKL. The DNA of the CDR3 is TGCGCCAGCAGCCAGGGGACTAGCGGGACGTCGGCCAAAAACATTCAGTACTTC. It yields the protein CASSQGTSGTSAKNIQYF.

The J gene is TRBJ1-4, the V gene TRBV7-9, with D perhaps matching TRBD1 (6 bases). The germline V gene has CDR1 SEHNR and CDR2 FQNEAQ (reference sequence). This CDR3 has 13 residues. V lost 6 bases to trimming and J lost 2 bases, with 7 bases between them. In DNA, the CDR3 is TGTGCCAGCAGACAGGGTACTAATGAAAAACTGTTTTTT. Residues: CASRQGTNEKLFF.

The CDR3 sequence: CASSLAGRDFPTREQYF. The CDR3, as DNA: TGTGCCAGCAGCTTAGCAGGCCGGGACTTCCCCACCCGTGAGCAGTACTTC. V gene TRBV7-2 combines with J gene TRBJ2-7, with a possible D match to TRBD2 (6 bases). The CDR3 is 17 residues long. Germline CDR1 SGHTA, CDR2 FQGNSA. V was cut by 0 bases and J by 7 bases, with 22 bases left in between.

The rearrangement links TRBV30 to TRBJ2-7; 8 nucleotides match TRBD1. Germline V CDR1 and CDR2: GTSNPN, SVGIG (reference sequence). V lost 4 bases to trimming and J lost 2 bases; unmatched junction nucleotides: 7. CDR3 size: 14 residues. CDR3 nucleotides: TGTGCCTGGACCCCCGGGACAGGAGCCTACGAGCAGTACTTC. This encodes CAWTPGTGAYEQYF. Using reference TRBV30 and TRBJ2-7 for the parts outside the CDR3, the full variable domain is SQTIHQWPATLVQPVGSPLSLECTVEGTSNPNLYWYRQAAGRGLQLLFYSVGIGQISSEVPQNLSASRPQDRQFILSSKKLLLSDSGFYLCAWTPGTGAYEQYFGPGTRLTVT.